The next 6 T cell receptor beta chains were all read from a single sample in a study of T cells in Graves' hyperthyroidism and ophthalmopathy. TCR beta CDR3 regions were amplified from RNA. Researchers ran a first-round RT-PCR on the TCR CDR3 using the HTBI primer set. Each CDR3 protein is one row after TCRdb ran MiXCR on the multiplex PCR reads. Of more than 300,000 distinct CDR3 sequences listed, around 13% are singletons. Sequences were obtained from blood. These receptors were taken from a woman aged 18-35 years with Graves' hyperthyroidism.

At least ten counts were recorded for this clonotype. The CDR3 DNA reads as TGTGCCAGCAGTGAAGAGGCGGGAGAAGAGACCCAGTACTTC. Protein sequence: CASSEEAGEETQYF. The V call is TRBV2, the J call TRBJ2-5; TRBD2 aligns across 7 bases. The length of the CDR3 is 14 residues. Germline CDR1 is SNHLY and CDR2 is FYNNEI. V trimming: 1 base; J trimming: 3 bases; junction bases outside the gene matches: 2.

This clonotype has a count of ten or more. This chain links TRBV20-1 with TRBJ2-4; D remains ambiguous. This CDR3 region has 15 residues. V was pared by 0 bases and J by 0 bases, with 9 bases between. In germline, CDR1 is DFQATT, CDR2 SNEGSKA (reference sequence). The CDR3 sequence: CSARDWAIAKNIQYF. As DNA, the CDR3 is TGCAGTGCTAGAGATTGGGCCATAGCCAAAAACATTCAGTACTTC.

This clonotype was recorded many times. The chain couples TRBV6-1 to TRBJ2-7; D ambiguous. Trimming stripped 5 bases from V and 2 bases from J, with 10 bases between. There are 13 residues in the CDR3. In germline, CDR1 is MNHNS, CDR2 SASEGT. The CDR3 region is CASSYGSPYEQYF. The CDR3, as DNA: TGTGCCAGCAGTTATGGCAGCCCCTACGAGCAGTACTTC.

This clonotype was recorded many times. This chain joins TRBV19 and TRBJ2-2; 8 positions match TRBD2. Trimming took 0 bases from V and 6 from J; bases not matched to a gene: 0. The CDR3 totals 14 residues. CDR1 is LNHDA, CDR2 SQIVND, per germline (reference sequence). The CDR3 DNA reads TGTGCCAGTAGTATAGACGGGGGGGCCGGGGAGCTGTTTTTT. This encodes CASSIDGGAGELFF.

This clonotype was counted many times. The chain combines TRBV5-1 with TRBJ2-2; 7 nucleotides align to TRBD1. This CDR3 spans 15 amino acids. V lost 5 bases, J lost 2 bases, and 6 bases stayed unmatched. Germline CDR1 is SGHRS and CDR2 is YFSETQ. This chain's CDR3 is CASRTGQLNTGELFF. The CDR3 DNA reads TGCGCCAGCAGAACGGGACAGTTAAACACCGGGGAGCTGTTTTTT.

The rearrangement links TRBV27 to TRBJ1-2; D is ambiguous. The ends were cut back, 10 bases at V and 0 bases at J, with 9 bases in the middle. The CDR3 spans 12 residues. CDR1 is MNHEY, CDR2 SMNVEV, per germline (reference sequence). The CDR3 protein is CATSTANYGYTF. DNA of the CDR3: TGTGCCACCTCGACGGCTAACTATGGCTACACCTTC.